This T cell receptor (beta chain) comes out of a study of T cells after yellow fever vaccination. Study observations and caveats: Although the secondary response was weaker, it peaked faster, at day 5 versus 15. High-abundance clonotypes from the bulk population could contaminate FACS-sorted repertoires.

V lost 3 bases to trimming and J lost 5 bases, with 16 bases between them. CDR3 size: 16 residues. The V gene's germline CDR1 is MDHEN and CDR2 SYDVKM. TCRdb reanalysed the 5' RACE reads using MiXCR and keeps one entry per CDR3 protein. Among under 550,000 distinct CDR3 sequences listed, 20% to 25% were seen once. This clonotype occurred once. Its matching antigen is unknown. The chain joins TRBV28 to TRBJ2-2, with TRBD1 as a possible D gene (6 bases). This sample comprised PBMCs, obtained less than 25 days after the first yellow fever vaccination. This sequence originates from a man aged 18-30 years who received the YFV17D yellow fever vaccine. The CDR3 region is CASSFWAGAQTGELFF. The CDR3 nucleotides read TGTGCCAGCAGTTTTTGGGCAGGGGCCCAGACCGGGGAGCTGTTTTTT.